Included here is one TCR beta chain sequence, with context. Antigen unknown. An end of the junction does not agree with germline; a read error may underlie this. Use of 60 Vbeta and 13 Jbeta primers characterized the PCR. Clones were sequenced by immunoSEQ multiplex PCR, and TCRdb holds only the in-frame ones, with some missing. The data hold roughly 120,000 clones, with 8.5% to 10% observed a single time. This entry comes from a study of cytomegalovirus exposure and HLA in healthy donors. Overall study findings and caveats: A later analysis reportedly found fewer N-insertions in an Asian-associated ancestry cluster than the roughly 670-donor mean.

Germline CDR1 is PRHDT and CDR2 is FYEKMQ (reference sequence). The CDR3 totals 14 residues. The clonotype was recovered from a middle-aged man in good health and CMV-seronegative. This rearrangement joins TRBV13 to TRBJ1-5, with D hard to call. The sample taken for sequencing was PBMCs. In DNA form, the CDR3 reads TGTGCCAGCAGATTCGGTAGGAGGGATCAGCACCAGCATTTT. This translates into CASRFGRRDQHQHF.